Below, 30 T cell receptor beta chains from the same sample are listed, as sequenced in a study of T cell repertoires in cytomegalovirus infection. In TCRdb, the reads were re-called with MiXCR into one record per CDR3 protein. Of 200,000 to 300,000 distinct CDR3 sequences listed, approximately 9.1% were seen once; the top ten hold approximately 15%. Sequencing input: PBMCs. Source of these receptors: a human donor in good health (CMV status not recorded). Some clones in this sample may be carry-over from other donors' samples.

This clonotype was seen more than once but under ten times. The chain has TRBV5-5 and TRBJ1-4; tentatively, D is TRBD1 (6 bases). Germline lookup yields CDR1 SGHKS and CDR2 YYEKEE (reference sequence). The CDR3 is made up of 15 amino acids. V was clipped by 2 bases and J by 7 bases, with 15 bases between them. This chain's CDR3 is CASSFEGGQFEKLFF. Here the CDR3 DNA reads TGTGCCAGCAGCTTCGAGGGGGGGCAGTTTGAAAAACTGTTTTTT.

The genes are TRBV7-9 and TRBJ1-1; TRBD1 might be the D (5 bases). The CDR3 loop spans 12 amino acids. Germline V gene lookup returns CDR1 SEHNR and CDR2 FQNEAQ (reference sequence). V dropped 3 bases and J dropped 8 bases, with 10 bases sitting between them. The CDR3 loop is CASSFGTREAFF. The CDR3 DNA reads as TGTGCCAGCAGCTTTGGGACGAGGGAAGCTTTCTTT.

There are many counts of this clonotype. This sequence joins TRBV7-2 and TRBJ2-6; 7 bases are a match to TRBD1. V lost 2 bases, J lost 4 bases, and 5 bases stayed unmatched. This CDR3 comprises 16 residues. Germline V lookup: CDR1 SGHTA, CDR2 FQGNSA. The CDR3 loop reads CASSLRGRGGANVLTF. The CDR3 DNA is TGTGCCAGCAGCTTAAGGGGGCGAGGGGGGGCCAACGTCCTGACTTTC.

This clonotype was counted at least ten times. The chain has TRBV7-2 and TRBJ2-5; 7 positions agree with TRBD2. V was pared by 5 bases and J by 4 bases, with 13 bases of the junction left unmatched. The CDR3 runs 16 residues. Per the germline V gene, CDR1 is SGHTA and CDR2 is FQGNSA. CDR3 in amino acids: CASSLDLGRPTETQYF. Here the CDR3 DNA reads TGTGCCAGCAGCCTAGACCTCGGGAGGCCAACAGAGACCCAGTACTTC.

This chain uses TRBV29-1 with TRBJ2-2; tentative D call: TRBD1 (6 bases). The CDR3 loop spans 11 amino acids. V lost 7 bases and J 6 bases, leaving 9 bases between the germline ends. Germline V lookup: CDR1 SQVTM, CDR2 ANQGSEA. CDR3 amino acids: CSGGTSGELFF. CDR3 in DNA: TGCAGCGGGGGGACATCCGGGGAGCTGTTTTTT.

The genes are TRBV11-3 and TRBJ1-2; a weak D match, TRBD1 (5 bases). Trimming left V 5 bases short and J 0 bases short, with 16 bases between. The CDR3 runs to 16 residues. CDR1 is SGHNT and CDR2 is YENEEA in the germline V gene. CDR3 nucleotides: TGTGCCAGCAGCGGAGCCCGGACACCTACTAACTATGGCTACACCTTC. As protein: CASSGARTPTNYGYTF.

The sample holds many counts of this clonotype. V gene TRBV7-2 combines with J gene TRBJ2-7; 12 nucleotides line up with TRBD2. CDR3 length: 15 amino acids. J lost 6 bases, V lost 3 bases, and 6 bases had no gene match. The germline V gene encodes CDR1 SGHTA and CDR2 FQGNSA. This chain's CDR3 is CASSFSSGGALEQYF. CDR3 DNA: TGTGCCAGCAGCTTCTCTAGCGGGGGGGCCCTCGAGCAGTACTTC. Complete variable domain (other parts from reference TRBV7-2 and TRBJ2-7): GAGVSQSPSNKVTEKGKDVELRCDPISGHTALYWYRQSLGQGLEFLIYFQGNSAPDKSGLPSDRFSAERTGGSVSTLTIQRTQQEDSAVYLCASSFSSGGALEQYFGPGTRLTVT.

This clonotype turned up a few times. CDR3 in amino acids: CASRRTGSYTGELFF. CDR3 coding DNA: TGTGCCAGCAGGCGGACAGGGAGTTACACCGGGGAGCTGTTTTTT. The rearrangement links TRBV12-3 or TRBV12-4 to TRBJ2-2, with 8 bases that match TRBD1. There are 15 residues in the CDR3. V trimming: 6 bases; J trimming: 3 bases; junction bases outside the gene matches: 6.

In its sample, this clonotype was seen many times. The CDR3 sequence: CASSATVGVTAQYF. The DNA for the CDR3 is TGTGCCAGCAGCGCAACAGTGGGGGTGACGGCCCAGTACTTC. This rearrangement joins TRBV11-2 to TRBJ2-5; D may match TRBD1 or TRBD2 (5 bases each). V lost 5 bases and J 9 bases, leaving 19 bases between the germline ends. CDR1 is SGHAT, CDR2 FQNNGV, per germline. The CDR3 length is 14 residues.

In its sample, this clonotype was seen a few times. DNA of the CDR3: TGTGCCTGGAGAACTAGCCAAGAGACCCAGTACTTC. This translates into CAWRTSQETQYF. The chain carries TRBV30 and TRBJ2-5; maybe TRBD2 (5 bases). Germline loops: CDR1 GTSNPN, CDR2 SVGIG (reference sequence). The CDR3 length is 12 residues. Trimming left V 3 bases short and J 1 base short, with 6 bases between.

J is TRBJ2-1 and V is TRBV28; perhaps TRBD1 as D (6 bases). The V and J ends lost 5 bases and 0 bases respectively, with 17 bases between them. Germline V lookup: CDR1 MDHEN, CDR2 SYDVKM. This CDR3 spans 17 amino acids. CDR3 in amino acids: CASSDGPGTSSYNEQFF. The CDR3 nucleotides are TGTGCCAGCAGTGACGGTCCCGGGACAAGCTCCTACAATGAGCAGTTCTTC.

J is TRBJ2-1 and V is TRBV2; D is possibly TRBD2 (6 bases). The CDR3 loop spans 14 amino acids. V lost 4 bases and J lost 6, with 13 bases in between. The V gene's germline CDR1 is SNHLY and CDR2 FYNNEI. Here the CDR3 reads CASSASTSFNEQFF. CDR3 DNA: TGTGCCAGCAGTGCCTCCACTAGCTTCAATGAGCAGTTCTTC.

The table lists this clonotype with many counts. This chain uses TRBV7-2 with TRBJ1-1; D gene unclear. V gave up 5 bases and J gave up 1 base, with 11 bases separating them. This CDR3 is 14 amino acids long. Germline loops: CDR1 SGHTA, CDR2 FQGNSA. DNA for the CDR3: TGTGCCAGCAGCCCGCTTATCCGGAACACTGAAGCTTTCTTT. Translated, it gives CASSPLIRNTEAFF.

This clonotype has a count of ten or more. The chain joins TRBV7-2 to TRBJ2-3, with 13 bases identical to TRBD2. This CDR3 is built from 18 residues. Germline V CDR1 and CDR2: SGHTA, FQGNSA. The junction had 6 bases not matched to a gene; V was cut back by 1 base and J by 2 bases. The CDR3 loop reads CASSLVRTSGGLTDTQYF. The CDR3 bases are TGTGCCAGCAGCTTAGTCCGGACTAGCGGGGGACTCACAGATACGCAGTATTTT.

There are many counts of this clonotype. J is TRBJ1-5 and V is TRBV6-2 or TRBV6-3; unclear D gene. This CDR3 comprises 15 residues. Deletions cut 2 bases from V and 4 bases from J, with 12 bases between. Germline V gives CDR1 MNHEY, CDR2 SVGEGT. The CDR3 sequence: CASSYASALNQPQHF. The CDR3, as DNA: TGTGCCAGCAGTTACGCCTCAGCCTTGAATCAGCCCCAGCATTTT.

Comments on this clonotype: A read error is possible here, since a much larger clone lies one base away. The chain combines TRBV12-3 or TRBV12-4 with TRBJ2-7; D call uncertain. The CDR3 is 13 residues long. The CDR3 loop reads CVSSPRMSYEQYF. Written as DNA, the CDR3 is TGTGTCAGCAGTCCCAGAATGTCCTACGAGCAGTACTTC.

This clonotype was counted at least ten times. Here the CDR3 DNA reads TGTGCCAGCACCTCGACAGGGGGCTCTGGCTACACCTTC. Translation gives CASTSTGGSGYTF. The genes are TRBV12-3 or TRBV12-4 and TRBJ1-2; TRBD1 agrees at 10 bases. The junction had 6 bases not matched to a gene; V was cut back by 7 bases and J by 7 bases. The CDR3 consists of 13 residues.

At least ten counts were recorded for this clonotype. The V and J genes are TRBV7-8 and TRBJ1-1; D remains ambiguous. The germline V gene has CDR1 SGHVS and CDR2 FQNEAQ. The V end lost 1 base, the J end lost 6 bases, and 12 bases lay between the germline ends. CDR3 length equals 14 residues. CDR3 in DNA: TGTGCCAGCAGCTTAGACGAGGTTAGGCCTGAAGCTTTCTTT. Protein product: CASSLDEVRPEAFF.

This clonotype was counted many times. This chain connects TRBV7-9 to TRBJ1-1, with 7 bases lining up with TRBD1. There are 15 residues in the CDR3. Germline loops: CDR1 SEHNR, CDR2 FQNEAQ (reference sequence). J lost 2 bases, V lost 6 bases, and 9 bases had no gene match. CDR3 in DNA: TGTGCCAGCAGGACCTCCGGGACAGAAAACACTGAAGCTTTCTTT. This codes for CASRTSGTENTEAFF.

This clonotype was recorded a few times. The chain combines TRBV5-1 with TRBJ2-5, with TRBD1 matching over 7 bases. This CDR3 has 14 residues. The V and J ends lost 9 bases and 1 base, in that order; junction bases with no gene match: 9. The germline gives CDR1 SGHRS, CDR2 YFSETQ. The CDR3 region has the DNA TGCGCCACTTACCCGGGGACAGCCCAAGAGACCCAGTACTTC. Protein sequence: CATYPGTAQETQYF. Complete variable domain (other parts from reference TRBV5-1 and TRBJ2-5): KAGVTQTPRYLIKTRGQQVTLSCSPISGHRSVSWYQQTPGQGLQFLFEYFSETQRNKGNFPGRFSGRQFSNSRSEMNVSTLELGDSALYLCATYPGTAQETQYFGPGTRLLVL.

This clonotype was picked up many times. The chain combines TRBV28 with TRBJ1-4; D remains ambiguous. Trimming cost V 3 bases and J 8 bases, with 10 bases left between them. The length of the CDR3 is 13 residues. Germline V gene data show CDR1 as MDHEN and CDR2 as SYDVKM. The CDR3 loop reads CASSLELVEKLFF. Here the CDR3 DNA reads TGTGCCAGCAGTTTGGAACTTGTCGAAAAACTGTTTTTT.

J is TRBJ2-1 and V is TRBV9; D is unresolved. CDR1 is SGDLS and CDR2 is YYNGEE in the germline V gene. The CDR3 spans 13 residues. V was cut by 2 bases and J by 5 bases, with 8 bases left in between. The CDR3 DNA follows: TGTGCCAGCAGCGTTAGGACCAACAATGAGCAGTTCTTC. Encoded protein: CASSVRTNNEQFF.

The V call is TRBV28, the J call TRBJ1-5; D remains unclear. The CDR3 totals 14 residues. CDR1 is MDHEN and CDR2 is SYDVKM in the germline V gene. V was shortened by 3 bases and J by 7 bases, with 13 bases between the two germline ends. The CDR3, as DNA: TGTGCCAGCAGTTTCCCCCAGGAGAGCCAGCCCCAGCATTTT. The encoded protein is CASSFPQESQPQHF.

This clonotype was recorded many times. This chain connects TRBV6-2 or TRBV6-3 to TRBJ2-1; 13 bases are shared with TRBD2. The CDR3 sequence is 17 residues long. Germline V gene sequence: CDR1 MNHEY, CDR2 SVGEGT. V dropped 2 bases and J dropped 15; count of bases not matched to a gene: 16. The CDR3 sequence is CASSYTRTGTSGMWLFF. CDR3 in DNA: TGTGCCAGCAGTTACACCAGGACAGGGACTAGCGGGATGTGGCTGTTCTTC.

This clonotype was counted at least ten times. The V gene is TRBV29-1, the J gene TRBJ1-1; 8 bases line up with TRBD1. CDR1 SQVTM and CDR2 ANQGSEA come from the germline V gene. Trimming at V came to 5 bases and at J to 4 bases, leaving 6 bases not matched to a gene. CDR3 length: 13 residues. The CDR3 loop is CSVIPQGVTEAFF. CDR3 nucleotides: TGCAGCGTTATCCCACAGGGGGTCACTGAAGCTTTCTTT.

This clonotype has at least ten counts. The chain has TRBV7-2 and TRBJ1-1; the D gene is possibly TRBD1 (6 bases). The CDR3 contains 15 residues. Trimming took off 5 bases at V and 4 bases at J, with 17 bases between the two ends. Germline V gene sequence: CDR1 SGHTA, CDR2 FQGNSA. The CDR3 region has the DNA TGTGCCAGCAGCCCGGCCCGCAGGGGAGGCACTGAAGCTTTCTTT. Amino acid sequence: CASSPARRGGTEAFF.

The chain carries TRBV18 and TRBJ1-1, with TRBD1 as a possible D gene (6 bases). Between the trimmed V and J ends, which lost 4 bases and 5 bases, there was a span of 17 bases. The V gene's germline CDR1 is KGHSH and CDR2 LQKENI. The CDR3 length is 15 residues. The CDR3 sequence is CASSHGSNRVTEAFF. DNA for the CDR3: TGTGCCAGCTCACACGGTTCGAACAGGGTTACTGAAGCTTTCTTT.

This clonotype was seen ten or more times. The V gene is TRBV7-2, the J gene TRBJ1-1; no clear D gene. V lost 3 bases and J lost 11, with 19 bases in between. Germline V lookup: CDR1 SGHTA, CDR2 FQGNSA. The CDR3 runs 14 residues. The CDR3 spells CASSFDPGSASAFF. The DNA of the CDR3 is TGTGCCAGCAGCTTTGACCCGGGGTCGGCTTCGGCTTTCTTT.

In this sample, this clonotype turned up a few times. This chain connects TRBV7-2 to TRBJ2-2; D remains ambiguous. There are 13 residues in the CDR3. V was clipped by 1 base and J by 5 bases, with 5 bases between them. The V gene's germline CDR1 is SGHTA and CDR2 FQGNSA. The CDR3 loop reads CASSLGQTGELFF. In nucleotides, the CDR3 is TGTGCCAGCAGCTTAGGCCAAACCGGGGAGCTGTTTTTT.

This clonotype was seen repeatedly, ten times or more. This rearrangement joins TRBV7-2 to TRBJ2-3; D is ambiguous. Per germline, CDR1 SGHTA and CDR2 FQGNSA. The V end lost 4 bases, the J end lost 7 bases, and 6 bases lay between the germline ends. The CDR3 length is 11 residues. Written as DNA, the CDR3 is TGTGCCAGCAGCTACCATAATACGCAGTATTTT. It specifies CASSYHNTQYF.